These 24 T cell receptor beta chains share one sample of origin, sequenced in a study of blood T cell repertoires in COVID-19. Only in-frame clones appear in the TCRdb table, and some are missing; sequencing was by immunoSEQ multiplex PCR. Of 25,000 to 30,000 clones in the sample, about 94% were seen once. Sequencing was carried out using peripheral blood. The receptors shown here come from a human donor with active COVID-19. The donor label of this sample is uncertain.

The chain carries TRBV5-4 and TRBJ2-5, with 9 bases fitting TRBD1. The germline V gene encodes CDR1 SGHNT and CDR2 YYREEE (reference sequence). This CDR3 has 15 residues. The V gene end was trimmed by 3 bases and the J gene end by 1 base; junction bases not matched to a gene: 4. CDR3 nucleotide sequence: TGTGCCAGCAGCTCCCCGACAGGGGGCCAAGAGACCCAGTACTTC. This sequence encodes CASSSPTGGQETQYF.

In this sample, this clone turned up once. This sequence joins TRBV19 and TRBJ1-2, with D perhaps matching TRBD1 (6 bases). Germline lookup yields CDR1 LNHDA and CDR2 SQIVND (reference sequence). This CDR3 has 16 residues. V lost 3 bases and J 2 bases, leaving 16 bases between the germline ends. CDR3 sequence reads: CASSIPATGQNYGYTF. The CDR3 bases are TGTGCCAGTAGTATCCCCGCGACAGGTCAGAACTATGGCTACACCTTC.

The chain has TRBV6-1 and TRBJ2-2; 8 bases match TRBD1. CDR1 and CDR2 from the germline V gene are MNHNS and SASEGT. This CDR3 is 17 amino acids long. Trimming removed 1 base from V and 1 base from J; junction bases left unmatched: 5. CDR3 sequence (DNA): TGTGCCAGCAGTGAAGTTTCCGGGACAGGGAACACCGGGGAGCTGTTTTTT. It yields the protein CASSEVSGTGNTGELFF.

The chain is built from TRBV5-6 and TRBJ2-3, with D possibly matching TRBD2 (5 bases). The germline V and J ends were trimmed by 0 bases and 7 bases, with 9 bases remaining between them. Germline lookup yields CDR1 SGHDT and CDR2 YYEEEE. This CDR3 is 13 amino acids long. CDR3 sequence: CASSLGSGNTQYF. For the CDR3, the DNA is TGTGCCAGCAGCTTGGGGTCGGGAAATACGCAGTATTTT.

This clone was picked up one time. The chain employs TRBV12-5 and TRBJ2-7; 10 bases agree with TRBD2. Per germline, CDR1 LGHNT and CDR2 FRNRAP. J lost 2 bases, V lost 3 bases, and 4 bases had no gene match. The CDR3 spans 15 residues. CDR3 residues: CASGLKLAGTYEQYF. The CDR3 coding sequence is TGTGCTAGTGGTTTAAAACTAGCGGGAACCTACGAGCAGTACTTC.

The rearrangement joins TRBV6-6 to TRBJ2-1; TRBD1 matches 9 bases. Germline V CDR1 and CDR2: MNHNY, SVGAGI (reference sequence). V lost 6 bases, J lost 4 bases, and 7 bases stayed unmatched. CDR3 length equals 15 residues. CDR3: CASRRDRGAYNEQFF. As DNA, the CDR3 is TGTGCCAGCAGACGAGACAGGGGGGCATACAATGAGCAGTTCTTC.

The CDR3 sequence is CASSYMTGGHYEQYF. CDR3 bases: TGTGCCAGCAGTTACATGACAGGGGGCCACTACGAGCAGTACTTC. The V and J genes are TRBV6-5 and TRBJ2-7; 10 bases map to TRBD1. Trimming at V came to 2 bases and at J to 3 bases, leaving 4 bases not matched to a gene. Germline CDR1 reads MNHEY; CDR2 reads SVGAGI. There are 15 residues in the CDR3.

The chain employs TRBV7-9 and TRBJ2-2; TRBD1 aligns across 10 bases. The CDR3 has 17 residues. The junction had 6 bases not matched to a gene; V was cut back by 1 base and J by 4 bases. CDR1 and CDR2 (germline): SEHNR, FQNEAQ (reference sequence). CDR3 nucleotides: TGTGCCAGCAGCTTAGGACGGGACAGGGGATTCACCGGGGAGCTGTTTTTT. The encoded protein is CASSLGRDRGFTGELFF.

This chain links TRBV10-3 with TRBJ2-7, with a tentative D call TRBD1 (5 bases). CDR1 and CDR2 (germline): ENHRY, SYGVKD. The CDR3 has 11 residues. V was shortened by 5 bases and J by 5 bases, with 7 bases between the two germline ends. The CDR3 region is CAISSTDEQYF. The CDR3 DNA reads TGTGCCATCAGTTCGACAGACGAGCAGTACTTC.

This chain uses TRBV5-1 with TRBJ2-1; 9 positions agree with TRBD2. The CDR3 loop spans 15 amino acids. Germline V CDR1 and CDR2: SGHRS, YFSETQ. V was pared by 0 bases and J by 9 bases, with 7 bases of the junction left unmatched. This CDR3 is CASSLVAGAAGEQFF. CDR3 in DNA: TGCGCCAGCAGCTTGGTAGCGGGAGCGGCGGGTGAGCAGTTCTTC.

This chain uses TRBV11-2 with TRBJ1-6; TRBD1 matches 9 bases. V lost 3 bases and J lost 10; bases outside the gene matches: 7. The CDR3 has 15 amino acids. CDR1 and CDR2 (germline): SGHAT, FQNNGV. CDR3 coding DNA: TGTGCCAGCAGCTTGGACAGGGGCAGTGACTCACCCCTCCACTTT. Protein sequence: CASSLDRGSDSPLHF.

This chain links TRBV5-4 with TRBJ2-7; TRBD2 aligns across 7 bases. CDR1 and CDR2 from the germline V gene are SGHNT and YYREEE (reference sequence). The CDR3 runs to 13 residues. V lost 0 bases, J lost 7 bases, and 4 bases stayed unmatched. DNA for the CDR3: TGTGCCAGCAGCTTGGGACTAGCTCAGGAGCAGTACTTC. It yields the protein CASSLGLAQEQYF.

In this sample, this clone turned up once. The rearrangement joins TRBV19 to TRBJ1-4; D is perhaps TRBD1 (6 bases). Germline loops: CDR1 LNHDA, CDR2 SQIVND (reference sequence). V was pared by 5 bases and J by 0 bases, with 13 bases between. The CDR3 length is 16 residues. CDR3 region: CASSPGDRATNEKLFF. The DNA for the CDR3 is TGTGCCAGTAGTCCAGGGGACCGCGCAACTAATGAAAAACTGTTTTTT. Full variable domain (rest looked up from reference TRBV19 and TRBJ1-4): DGGITQSPKYLFRKEGQNVTLSCEQNLNHDAMYWYRQDPGQGLRLIYYSQIVNDFQKGDIAEGYSVSREKKESFPLTVTSAQKNPTAFYLCASSPGDRATNEKLFFGSGTQLSVL.

The rearrangement links TRBV10-1 to TRBJ2-7; D might be TRBD2 (6 bases). The CDR3 sequence is 15 residues long. The germline V and J ends were trimmed by 0 bases and 2 bases, with 11 bases remaining between them. Germline lookup yields CDR1 WNHNN and CDR2 SYGVQD (reference sequence). CDR3 protein: CASSESGTRAYEQYF. The CDR3 nucleotides read TGCGCCAGCAGTGAGTCCGGGACTCGAGCCTACGAGCAGTACTTC.

The sample holds one count of this clone. The V gene is TRBV6-1, the J gene TRBJ2-7; 9 nucleotides align to TRBD1. J was trimmed by 12 bases and V by 0 bases; bases with no gene match: 12. CDR1 is MNHNS and CDR2 is SASEGT in the germline V gene. CDR3 length: 15 amino acids. The DNA of the CDR3 is TGTGCCAGCAGTGAAGCAGGGTCGGGACAGGGTGTCCGGTACTTC. Its protein product is CASSEAGSGQGVRYF.

The gene calls are TRBV14 and TRBJ1-2, with 8 positions matching TRBD1. Trimming removed 3 bases from V and 5 bases from J; junction bases left unmatched: 5. The CDR3 length is 14 residues. Germline V gives CDR1 SGHDN, CDR2 FVKESK. The CDR3 nucleotides read TGTGCCAGCAGCCATCTCGACAGGGGATATGGCTACACCTTC. This encodes CASSHLDRGYGYTF. The variable domain in full, completed from reference TRBV14 and TRBJ1-2, reads EAGVTQFPSHSVIEKGQTVTLRCDPISGHDNLYWYRRVMGKEIKFLLHFVKESKQDESGMPNNRFLAERTGGTYSTLKVQPAELEDSGVYFCASSHLDRGYGYTFGSGTRLTVV.

CDR3 nucleotide sequence: TGCGCCAGCAGCCTCTACTCGATAAACTATGGCTACACCTTC. As protein: CASSLYSINYGYTF. The rearrangement joins TRBV5-1 to TRBJ1-2, with unresolved D. Trimming left V 4 bases short and J 2 bases short, with 12 bases between. Germline loops: CDR1 SGHRS, CDR2 YFSETQ. The CDR3 sequence is 14 residues long.

The gene calls are TRBV14 and TRBJ2-7; 7 bases agree with TRBD2. Germline CDR1 reads SGHDN; CDR2 reads FVKESK. After removal of 4 bases from V and 2 bases from J, the junction contained 8 bases not matched to a gene. This CDR3 contains 15 residues. In DNA form, the CDR3 reads TGTGCCAGCAGCCTAAGCGGGGAGATCCCCTACGAGCAGTACTTC. Translation gives CASSLSGEIPYEQYF.

The chain uses TRBV5-1 and TRBJ2-3; 10 bases are shared with TRBD2. This CDR3 region has 15 residues. Germline-derived CDR1 and CDR2 are SGHRS and YFSETQ. J gave up 1 base and V 2 bases, and 1 base lay outside the gene matches. The CDR3 DNA sequence: TGCGCCAGCAGCTTTGGGACTAGCGGCACAGATACGCAGTATTTT. It codes for CASSFGTSGTDTQYF.

V usage is TRBV5-1 and J usage is TRBJ2-1; maybe TRBD1 (6 bases). V shed 2 bases and J shed 5 bases, with 20 bases lying between them. Germline V lookup: CDR1 SGHRS, CDR2 YFSETQ. The CDR3 covers 17 residues. CDR3 in amino acids: CASSFWGTRTLNNEQFF. Written as DNA, the CDR3 is TGCGCCAGCAGCTTCTGGGGGACAAGGACATTGAACAATGAGCAGTTCTTC.

V usage is TRBV29-1 and J usage is TRBJ2-6, with a possible D match to TRBD2 (6 bases). There are 16 residues in the CDR3. Looked up from germline, CDR1 is SQVTM and CDR2 is ANQGSEA. V dropped 3 bases and J dropped 2 bases, with 14 bases sitting between them. Here the CDR3 DNA reads TGCAGCGTTGACTTTGGGGGGTCCCCTGGGGCCAACGTCCTGACTTTC. Its protein is CSVDFGGSPGANVLTF.

The J gene is TRBJ1-2, the V gene TRBV19; TRBD1 agrees at 7 bases. The germline V gene has CDR1 LNHDA and CDR2 SQIVND (reference sequence). Trimming at V came to 7 bases and at J to 1 base, leaving 15 bases not matched to a gene. The CDR3 has 17 residues. CDR3 bases: TGTGCCAGTAAGGGGGCCAGGACTGCAAACGTTAACTATGGCTACACCTTC. Its translation is CASKGARTANVNYGYTF.

The chain joins TRBV10-2 to TRBJ2-1, with D maybe TRBD2 (5 bases). The CDR3 extends over 12 amino acids. V lost 4 bases and J lost 6, with 7 bases in between. Germline V CDR1 and CDR2: WSHSY, SAAADI. The CDR3 DNA is TGCGCCAGCAGTGCTAGCACCAATGAGCAGTTCTTC. Translation gives CASSASTNEQFF.

This chain connects TRBV4-3 to TRBJ2-1; TRBD2 is a possible D gene (6 bases). The germline V gene encodes CDR1 LGHNA and CDR2 YSLEER. V gave up 1 base and J gave up 11 bases, with 12 bases separating them. CDR3 size: 13 residues. CDR3 residues: CASSQGGGNKQFF. CDR3 nucleotide sequence: TGCGCCAGCAGCCAAGGAGGAGGGAACAAGCAGTTCTTC.